This paragraph reports one T cell receptor (beta chain). The antigen this receptor binds is unknown. Base-call qualities are not available, and no considerably larger clone is one nucleotide away. This specimen comes from a study of T cell changes during pregnancy in multiple sclerosis (dated by TCRdb to between 2018 and 2021). About the investigation overall: The study examined how the T cell repertoire changed over the course of pregnancy in women with multiple sclerosis.

Library method: the immunoSEQ multiplex PCR assay. TCRdb carries this immuneACCESS record with in-frame sequences only. Its versions omit some clonotypes, under half of them owing to an unresolved V gene in the studies checked, with the rest unexplained. This sample lists about 36,000 clones; 90% to 95% were detected once. The ten largest account for around 0.41% of the sample. Its CDR3 holds 19 amino acids, cysteine through phenylalanine. The DNA shown is the 57-base CDR3, in frame from base 1. V is pared back by 2 bases and J by 0 bases, with 18 bases lying between the germline termini. CDR1 and CDR2, looked up from the germline V gene, are SGHRS and YFSETQ.

The material was CD4+ T cells from peripheral blood mononuclear cells, obtained in the third trimester of pregnancy. The receptor was derived from a female donor in good health, enrolled as a control in a pregnancy study. The sequence is built from TRBV5-1 and TRBJ2-6; 6 matching bases give a weak D call of TRBD1. The DNA sequence is given as TGCGCCAGCAGCTTACAACCGGGACACGGAGACTCTGGGGCCAACGTCCTGACTTTC. This translates into CASSLQPGHGDSGANVLTF.